These T cell receptor beta chains were read from a single sample in a study of cytomegalovirus exposure and HLA in healthy donors. Generated by immunoSEQ multiplex PCR, the TCRdb table keeps only in-frame clones and is missing some. Of some 90,000 clones listed, roughly 76% are singletons. The sequencing sample was made of PBMCs. The receptor set was obtained from a man aged 45-60 years in good health and CMV-seronegative. Each CDR3 is given with its conserved first and last residue. Each record gives: V gene, D gene, J gene, clone size, CDR3 protein, CDR3 DNA. The D gene is left open where the match is weak. Size tells how often a clone was seen (once, few, many) or the class of an expanded clone, and some rows leave it out.

v_call: TRBV28; d_call: .; j_call: TRBJ1-4; clone_size: .; cdr3_aa: CASNGPNEKLFF; cdr3_nt: TGTGCCAGCAATGGGCCTAATGAAAAACTGTTTTTT
v_call: TRBV10-3; d_call: .; j_call: TRBJ2-7; clone_size: few; cdr3_aa: CAISNLTNRVLSSYEQYF; cdr3_nt: TGTGCCATCAGTAACCTTACGAACAGGGTACTAAGCTCCTACGAGCAGTACTTC
v_call: TRBV19; d_call: TRBD1; j_call: TRBJ2-7; clone_size: .; cdr3_aa: CASSIVQGGSYEQYF; cdr3_nt: TGTGCCAGTAGTATAGTACAGGGGGGATCCTACGAGCAGTACTTC
v_call: TRBV7-2; d_call: TRBD1; j_call: TRBJ2-7; clone_size: .; cdr3_aa: CASSLVAQGGTYEQYF; cdr3_nt: TGTGCCAGCAGCTTAGTAGCACAGGGGGGTACCTACGAGCAGTACTTC
v_call: TRBV6-4; d_call: .; j_call: TRBJ1-1; clone_size: .; cdr3_aa: CASTKYRVRNTEAFF; cdr3_nt: TGTGCCAGCACCAAATACAGGGTTCGGAACACTGAAGCTTTCTTT
v_call: TRBV6-6; d_call: .; j_call: TRBJ2-3; clone_size: few; cdr3_aa: CASNGLHDRTDTQYF; cdr3_nt: TGTGCCAGCAACGGACTCCACGACCGCACAGATACGCAGTATTTT
v_call: TRBV5-1; d_call: TRBD1; j_call: TRBJ2-7; clone_size: once; cdr3_aa: CASSSLTGGYEQYF; cdr3_nt: TGCGCCAGCAGCTCCCTGACAGGGGGCTACGAGCAGTACTTC
v_call: TRBV4-1; d_call: .; j_call: TRBJ2-7; clone_size: .; cdr3_aa: CASSQVMGGTYEQYF; cdr3_nt: TGCGCCAGCAGCCAAGTTATGGGAGGAACCTACGAGCAGTACTTC
v_call: TRBV2; d_call: .; j_call: TRBJ2-7; clone_size: few; cdr3_aa: CASSVAANSYEQYF; cdr3_nt: TGTGCCAGCAGTGTAGCGGCAAACTCCTACGAGCAGTACTTC
v_call: TRBV7-6; d_call: .; j_call: TRBJ2-5; clone_size: .; cdr3_aa: CASSLAGGGRETQYF; cdr3_nt: TGTGCCAGCAGCTTAGCGGGGGGGGGCCGAGAGACCCAGTACTTC
v_call: TRBV18; d_call: TRBD2; j_call: TRBJ2-1; clone_size: .; cdr3_aa: CASSLGLAGDEQFF; cdr3_nt: TGTGCCAGCTCACTAGGACTAGCTGGTGATGAGCAGTTCTTC
v_call: TRBV27; d_call: .; j_call: TRBJ1-5; clone_size: .; cdr3_aa: CASSLSRQGSNQPQHF; cdr3_nt: TGTGCCAGCAGTTTATCGCGGCAGGGTAGCAATCAGCCCCAGCATTTT
v_call: TRBV28; d_call: .; j_call: TRBJ1-1; clone_size: .; cdr3_aa: CASRGGDTEAFF; cdr3_nt: TGTGCCAGCAGGGGCGGGGACACTGAAGCTTTCTTT
v_call: TRBV5-4; d_call: .; j_call: TRBJ1-3; clone_size: .; cdr3_aa: CASSLDGSSGNTIYF; cdr3_nt: TGTGCCAGCAGCTTGGACGGGAGCTCTGGAAACACCATATATTTT
v_call: TRBV7-9; d_call: .; j_call: TRBJ1-2; clone_size: .; cdr3_aa: CASSPLGSYGYTF; cdr3_nt: TGTGCCAGCAGCCCCCTCGGGTCCTATGGCTACACCTTC
v_call: TRBV7-9; d_call: .; j_call: TRBJ2-4; clone_size: .; cdr3_aa: CASSLGWGTRDLAKNIQYF; cdr3_nt: TGTGCCAGCAGCTTAGGGTGGGGGACGCGGGATTTGGCCAAAAACATTCAGTACTTC
v_call: TRBV10-2; d_call: .; j_call: TRBJ1-2; clone_size: .; cdr3_aa: CASSETGLKYGYTF; cdr3_nt: TGCGCCAGCAGTGAGACAGGGCTAAAATATGGCTACACCTTC
v_call: TRBV27; d_call: TRBD2; j_call: TRBJ2-5; clone_size: .; cdr3_aa: CASSWSSGQETQYF; cdr3_nt: TGTGCCAGCAGTTGGTCTAGCGGTCAAGAGACCCAGTACTTC
v_call: TRBV7-9; d_call: .; j_call: TRBJ2-5; clone_size: .; cdr3_aa: CASSLGTVQETQYF; cdr3_nt: TGTGCCAGCAGCTTAGGGACAGTACAAGAGACCCAGTACTTC
v_call: TRBV6-4; d_call: TRBD1; j_call: TRBJ2-7; clone_size: few; cdr3_aa: CASSPRADRVDEQYF; cdr3_nt: TGTGCCAGCAGCCCGCGGGCGGACAGGGTCGACGAGCAGTACTTC
v_call: TRBV7-2; d_call: TRBD2; j_call: TRBJ2-7; clone_size: .; cdr3_aa: CASSLGLADVQYF; cdr3_nt: TGTGCCAGCAGCTTAGGTCTAGCGGACGTGCAGTACTTC
v_call: TRBV5-1; d_call: .; j_call: TRBJ2-2; clone_size: .; cdr3_aa: CASSLGARLNTGELFF; cdr3_nt: TGCGCCAGCAGCTTGGGTGCTAGACTGAACACCGGGGAGCTGTTTTTT
v_call: TRBV7-2; d_call: .; j_call: TRBJ1-1; clone_size: .; cdr3_aa: CASSPRVMNTEAFF; cdr3_nt: TGTGCCAGCAGCCCCAGGGTGATGAACACTGAAGCTTTCTTT
v_call: TRBV27; d_call: .; j_call: TRBJ2-1; clone_size: .; cdr3_aa: CASSLQGDGYNEQFF; cdr3_nt: TGTGCCAGCAGTTTACAGGGCGATGGATACAATGAGCAGTTCTTC